This TCR beta chain was observed in a study of shared clonotypes between healthy human individuals. Into CD45RA+ naive and CD45RA-negative memory subsets, the CD4+ cells were split. Using immunoSEQ multiplex PCR, the repertoire was profiled, and TCRdb retains in-frame clones only, with some absent. Here the sample spans roughly 2.6 million clones, around 94% being singletons. The clonotype comes from a man aged 18 to 29 in good health. Sequencing was done on a sample of naive CD4+ T cells sorted from blood. Stated subset: CD45RA+ positively selected.

The CDR3, as DNA: TGTGCCAGCAGCTTAGGGAGGGAGAACACTGAAGCTTTCTTT. The encoded protein is CASSLGRENTEAFF. The V and J genes are TRBV7-9 and TRBJ1-1; no clear D gene. In germline, CDR1 is SEHNR, CDR2 FQNEAQ (reference sequence). This CDR3 has 14 residues. V shed 1 base and J shed 1 base, with 7 bases lying between them.